The clone carrying this T cell receptor (beta chain) occurred a few times. A much larger clonotype is one base distant, so this may be a read error. The TCR beta CDR3 regions underwent amplification using RNA transcripts as the source. The HTBI set primed first-round TCR CDR3 RT-PCR. TCRdb recomputed calls from the multiplex PCR reads with MiXCR, one row per CDR3 protein. The sample lists about half a million distinct CDR3 sequences, roughly 23% occurring once. This CDR3 is built from 11 residues. The germline CDR1 and CDR2 sequences are LGHDT and YNNKEL (reference sequence). The record originates from a study of T cells in Graves' hyperthyroidism and ophthalmopathy.

The sequenced material came from blood. This clonotype originated in a woman aged 65 to 85 with Graves' ophthalmopathy. The V call is TRBV3-1, the J call TRBJ1-1; D not certain. The DNA for the CDR3 is TGTGTCAGCAGCCATGCGTCTGAAGCTTTCTTT. This sequence encodes CVSSHASEAFF.